This T cell receptor (beta chain) is drawn from a study of blood T cell repertoires in COVID-19 (dated by TCRdb to about 2020). With regard to the full study: The collaborator samples originated in the United States, Italy and Spain and spanned the acute and convalescent phases of COVID-19. The prospective study material was composed of cDNA or gDNA derived from T cells, B-cell-depleted T cells, or PBMCs. Subjects who had been exposed to COVID-19, were actively infected with it, or had recovered from it provided the deeply sampled blood TCRbeta repertoires that made up the dataset. The repertoires were released in a freely available public database intended as a resource for research on the immune response to SARS-CoV-2. Samples came from the ongoing ImmuneRACE study (first 160 participants) plus 1,254 subjects from 6 global collaborators. Nearly every sample came with metadata listing a de-identified subject ID, COVID-19 status, age in years and sex. Where available, HLA class I and class II types were taken from metadata supplied by the sample provider and were not determined by assay-based typing. The study at large found these results: The amount of clinical and demographic metadata varied by source and participant and was provided uncurated.

From cysteine to phenylalanine, the CDR3 is 15 amino acids long. The DNA shown is the 45-base CDR3, in frame from base 1. CDR1 MDHEN and CDR2 SYDVKM were looked up in the germline V gene. The junction shows trimming of 7 bases on V and 5 bases on J, and the gene matches do not reach 13 bases of it. TCRbeta CDR3 regions were amplified from genomic DNA using the immunoSEQ Assay, a bias-controlled multiplex PCR. On the study's bioinformatics: Within the assay, amplification of reference gene primers was used to estimate how many nucleated cells each sample contained. To quantify the absolute abundance of each unique TCRbeta CDR3 rearrangement, sequence reads were collapsed and filtered. For each sample, productive Simpson clonality was calculated as the square root of Simpson's diversity index across productive rearrangements. TCRdb obtained this table from immuneACCESS and retained in-frame rearrangements with V and J assigned. These tables miss some clones; where compared with another copy, unresolved V genes account for less than half of the shortfall, and the remainder is unexplained. D and trimming come from the DNA, and the V and J calls and clone size come from that table. Counted in this sample were 450,000 or so clones; about 88% of them appeared once. The ten largest make up roughly 1.5% of the sample.

In regard to this clone: Its antigen target is currently unknown. The record has no base qualities; no much larger clone is one base away.

At one collaborating source in Seattle, patients were enrolled during active infection and were followed longitudinally through the course of disease. The collaborating institutions used their own protocols to collect whole blood in K2EDTA tubes. For TCRbeta analysis, collaborators shipped samples in one of three forms: frozen whole blood, isolated PBMCs, or DNA extracted from either of those sample types. The chain is made from TRBV28 and TRBJ1-1, with 7 middle bases fitting TRBD1. This sequence was found in a woman aged 40 to 50 with COVID-19, enrolled during active disease. The sequenced material came from peripheral blood. The CDR3: CASTAEWRGRTEAFF. The base sequence is TGTGCCAGCACCGCGGAGTGGAGGGGGCGAACTGAAGCTTTCTTT.